This T cell receptor beta chain was identified in a study of blood T cell repertoires in COVID-19. Study as a whole: PBMCs, B-cell-depleted T cells, or T cells were the source of the cDNA or gDNA that made up the material.

The CDR3 runs 20 residues. After removal of 2 bases from V and 0 bases from J, the junction contained 12 bases not matched to a gene. Germline values: CDR1 MDHEN, CDR2 SYDVKM. Measured with immunoSEQ multiplex PCR; TCRdb has only the in-frame clones, and not every one. Found here are a few hundred thousand clones, around 85% of them singletons; the top ten hold under 2.5%. The chain couples TRBV28 to TRBJ2-1; 11 nucleotides match TRBD2. Sequencing was performed on PBMCs or T cells enriched from blood (not recorded which). The clonotype comes from a woman aged 45-59 years who had recovered from COVID-19. CDR3 in amino acids: CASSLLKGTSGSISYNEQFF. The CDR3 DNA reads as TGTGCCAGCAGTTTACTAAAGGGGACTAGCGGAAGTATCTCCTACAATGAGCAGTTCTTC.